A single sample gave rise to the 15 T cell receptor beta chains below, sequenced in a study of glioma-infiltrating T cells after dendritic cell vaccination. Only in-frame clones appear in the TCRdb table, and some are missing; sequencing was by immunoSEQ multiplex PCR. The data show about 49,000 clones, less than 90% seen once. The sample was blood, taken before dendritic cell vaccination. These receptors all stem from a human donor with glioblastoma.

This chain uses TRBV9 with TRBJ1-4; D unclear. CDR3 length: 15 amino acids. Germline V gene sequence: CDR1 SGDLS, CDR2 YYNGEE. Trimming stripped 0 bases from V and 8 bases from J, with 14 bases between. The CDR3 bases are TGTGCCAGCAGCGTAGCCCCGGGTGCGGAGGAAAAACTGTTTTTT. Protein sequence: CASSVAPGAEEKLFF.

The chain uses TRBV6-6 and TRBJ1-2; weak D call: TRBD1 (5 bases). V dropped 0 bases and J dropped 8 bases, with 10 bases sitting between them. CDR3 length: 13 residues. CDR1 is MNHNY, CDR2 SVGAGI, per germline (reference sequence). The CDR3 coding sequence is TGTGCCAGCAGTTACTCGGGGGGAGCGGGCTACACCTTC. This gives the protein CASSYSGGAGYTF.

The rearrangement joins TRBV9 to TRBJ2-3; D perhaps matches TRBD2 (5 bases). Germline V gene data show CDR1 as SGDLS and CDR2 as YYNGEE. This CDR3 region has 11 residues. Trimming took off 4 bases at V and 9 bases at J, with 9 bases between the two ends. CDR3 in amino acids: CASSTPGTQYF. In DNA, the CDR3 is TGTGCCAGCAGCACGCCGGGGACGCAGTATTTT.

This chain links TRBV30 with TRBJ2-7, with 8 bases lining up with TRBD1. Germline CDR1 reads GTSNPN; CDR2 reads SVGIG (reference sequence). The CDR3 contains 12 residues. The V segment lost 7 bases and the J segment 3 bases; nucleotides outside the gene matches: 5. CDR3 in amino acids: CASTGEYYEQYF. The DNA of the CDR3 is TGTGCCTCGACAGGGGAATACTACGAGCAGTACTTC. Drawing the rest from reference TRBV30 and TRBJ2-7, the complete variable domain is SQTIHQWPATLVQPVGSPLSLECTVEGTSNPNLYWYRQAAGRGLQLLFYSVGIGQISSEVPQNLSASRPQDRQFILSSKKLLLSDSGFYLCASTGEYYEQYFGPGTRLTVT.

The gene calls are TRBV7-2 and TRBJ2-7; 8 positions match TRBD1. Germline CDR1 and CDR2: SGHTA and FQGNSA. Losses at the gene ends were 5 bases for V and 13 bases for J; bases not matched to a gene: 7. This CDR3 has 11 amino acids. Here the CDR3 DNA reads TGTGCCAGCAGCCCCGGGACAGGCCTTTACTTC. The encoded protein is CASSPGTGLYF.

The J gene is TRBJ1-1, the V gene TRBV13; no clear D. Trimming cost V 5 bases and J 4 bases, with 5 bases left between them. This CDR3 has 11 residues. CDR1 is PRHDT, CDR2 FYEKMQ, per germline (reference sequence). The CDR3 reads CASSPRTEAFF. In nucleotides, the CDR3 is TGTGCCAGCAGCCCCCGCACTGAAGCTTTCTTT.

The rearrangement links TRBV6-6 to TRBJ2-7; D might be TRBD1 (6 bases). This CDR3 region has 14 residues. Between the trimmed V and J ends, which lost 5 bases and 4 bases, there was a span of 15 bases. CDR1 and CDR2 from the germline V gene are MNHNY and SVGAGI (reference sequence). The CDR3 region has the DNA TGTGCCAGCAGTAAGGGGGTCAATCGGTACGAGCAGTACTTC. As protein: CASSKGVNRYEQYF.

This sequence joins TRBV5-6 and TRBJ2-2; D perhaps matches TRBD1 (5 bases). This CDR3 spans 14 amino acids. CDR1 is SGHDT and CDR2 is YYEEEE in the germline V gene. Trimming left V 1 base short and J 5 bases short, with 9 bases between. DNA of the CDR3: TGTGCCAGCAGCTTGATCCAGGGAACCGGGGAGCTGTTTTTT. This translates into CASSLIQGTGELFF.

V and J are TRBV5-4 and TRBJ2-1; weak D call: TRBD1 (7 bases). The CDR3 spans 13 residues. Germline assignment: CDR1 SGHNT and CDR2 YYREEE (reference sequence). Trimming removed 5 bases from V and 7 bases from J, with 13 bases in between. The CDR3 loop reads CASSRRDRNEQFF. The CDR3 bases are TGTGCCAGCAGTCGGAGGGACAGAAATGAGCAGTTCTTC.

The chain uses TRBV27 and TRBJ2-3, with a possible D match to TRBD1 (6 bases). The germline gives CDR1 MNHEY, CDR2 SMNVEV (reference sequence). V was trimmed by 8 bases and J by 3 bases, leaving 15 bases between them. This CDR3 comprises 14 residues. The CDR3 DNA is TGTGCCAGCTGGGGGCGTTTGGGGACAGATACGCAGTATTTT. This sequence encodes CASWGRLGTDTQYF.

This clone is a singleton in its sample. The chain carries TRBV6-6 and TRBJ1-1; D gene ambiguous. V lost 10 bases and J lost 10, with 16 bases in between. CDR3 size: 11 residues. Germline CDR1 MNHNY, CDR2 SVGAGI (reference sequence). The CDR3 DNA follows: TGTGCCACCTTTGGGCCCCGGGGAGCTTTCTTT. Residues: CATFGPRGAFF.

The gene calls are TRBV7-6 and TRBJ2-3, with D possibly matching TRBD1 (6 bases). The V and J ends lost 1 base and 0 bases respectively, with 11 bases between them. The CDR3 totals 16 residues. Germline loops: CDR1 SGHVS, CDR2 FNYEAQ. The CDR3 region has the DNA TGTGCCAGCAGCTTAGAAGGGGGTTTTAGCACAGATACGCAGTATTTT. Encoded protein: CASSLEGGFSTDTQYF. The full variable domain, its missing parts supplied by reference TRBV7-6 and TRBJ2-3, is GAGVSQSPRYKVTKRGQDVALRCDPISGHVSLYWYRQALGQGPEFLTYFNYEAQQDKSGLPNDRFSAERPEGSISTLTIQRTEQRDSAMYRCASSLEGGFSTDTQYFGPGTRLTVL.

The chain joins TRBV9 to TRBJ2-5; a weak D match, TRBD1 (6 bases). Trimming removed 6 bases at V and 5 bases at J, with 20 bases between. This CDR3 contains 15 residues. Germline V gene lookup returns CDR1 SGDLS and CDR2 YYNGEE. The CDR3 bases are TGTGCCAGCACCCTGGGGCAGGGGTGGACGGAGACCCAGTACTTC. Translated: CASTLGQGWTETQYF.

The CDR3 spells CASSYLWSSGNTIYF. CDR3 nucleotide sequence: TGTGCCAGCAGCTATCTCTGGAGCTCTGGAAACACCATATATTTT. The rearrangement joins TRBV5-6 to TRBJ1-3; D is undetermined. The V gene lost 3 bases and the J gene lost 0 bases, with 10 bases spanning the gap. CDR3 length: 15 amino acids. Germline V gene data show CDR1 as SGHDT and CDR2 as YYEEEE.

The V and J genes are TRBV5-4 and TRBJ1-4, with 7 positions matching TRBD1. This CDR3 has 15 residues. CDR1 and CDR2 (germline): SGHNT, YYREEE (reference sequence). The ends lost 4 bases at V and 8 bases at J; junction bases unmatched: 11. The CDR3 reads CASSVRAPQGEKLFF. The CDR3 DNA reads as TGTGCCAGCAGCGTGAGGGCCCCACAGGGGGAAAAACTGTTTTTT.